This T cell receptor beta chain emerged from a study of T cell repertoires in cytomegalovirus infection. TCRdb reprocessed the reads with MiXCR, giving one entry per CDR3 protein. There are roughly 700,000 distinct CDR3 sequences in the sample; approximately 33% occur only once, and 15% to 20% lies in the top ten. Note on this clonotype: What it recognizes is unknown.

V lost 7 bases to trimming and J lost 4 bases; unmatched junction nucleotides: 7. Germline CDR1 is MNHNS and CDR2 is SASEGT. CDR3 size: 15 residues. Study findings and constraints: Identification of carriers of CMV plus the relevant HLA was performed using cumulative public TCR beta family frequency.

The chain combines TRBV6-1 with TRBJ2-3; TRBD1 agrees at 11 bases. The material sequenced was cultured PBMCs, taken from culture after CMV antigen stimulation. The sequence came from a human donor in good health (CMV status not recorded). Some clones in this sample may be carry-over from other donors' samples. The CDR3 reads CASKGQGAPSDTQYF. CDR3 in DNA: TGTGCCAGCAAAGGACAGGGGGCTCCGTCAGATACGCAGTATTTT.